These 3 T cell receptor beta chains were sequenced from one sample in a study of shared clonotypes between healthy human individuals. Here immunoSEQ multiplex PCR was the method, and the copy in TCRdb shows in-frame clones only, minus some. This sample has more than 2,000,000 clones, with roughly nine tenths found just once. The sample taken for sequencing was naive CD4+ T cells sorted from blood. Subset defined: CD45RA+ positively selected. Receptor source: a man aged 18 to 29 in good health.

In its sample, this clone was seen once. A much more abundant neighbour one base away suggests this may be a read error. This specimen includes other DNA sequences encoding the same CDR3. The chain employs TRBV5-4 and TRBJ1-2; D might be TRBD1 (5 bases). This CDR3 is built from 13 residues. The germline V and J ends were trimmed by 4 bases and 1 base, with 8 bases remaining between them. Per germline, CDR1 SGHNT and CDR2 YYREEE (reference sequence). The DNA of the CDR3 is TGTGCCAGCAGCCCAGACAGTAACTATGGCTACACCTTC. It specifies CASSPDSNYGYTF.

As regards this clone: The same CDR3 can be traced to other DNA sequences in this sample. The CDR3 here is CASSLRGNQPQHF. As DNA, the CDR3 is TGTGCCAGCAGCTTAAGGGGTAATCAGCCCCAGCATTTT. The chain recombines TRBV7-2 with TRBJ1-5, with a possible D match to TRBD1 (5 bases). Germline V gene data show CDR1 as SGHTA and CDR2 as FQGNSA. This CDR3 is 13 amino acids long. V was cut by 2 bases and J by 4 bases, with 6 bases left in between.

V and J are TRBV19 and TRBJ2-5, with a weak D call TRBD1 (5 bases). V was trimmed by 5 bases and J by 3 bases, leaving 16 bases between them. The V gene's germline CDR1 is LNHDA and CDR2 SQIVND (reference sequence). The CDR3 has 15 residues. Written as DNA, the CDR3 is TGTGCCAGTAGTGATGGGTCTAGGGGCGAAGAGACCCAGTACTTC. As protein: CASSDGSRGEETQYF.